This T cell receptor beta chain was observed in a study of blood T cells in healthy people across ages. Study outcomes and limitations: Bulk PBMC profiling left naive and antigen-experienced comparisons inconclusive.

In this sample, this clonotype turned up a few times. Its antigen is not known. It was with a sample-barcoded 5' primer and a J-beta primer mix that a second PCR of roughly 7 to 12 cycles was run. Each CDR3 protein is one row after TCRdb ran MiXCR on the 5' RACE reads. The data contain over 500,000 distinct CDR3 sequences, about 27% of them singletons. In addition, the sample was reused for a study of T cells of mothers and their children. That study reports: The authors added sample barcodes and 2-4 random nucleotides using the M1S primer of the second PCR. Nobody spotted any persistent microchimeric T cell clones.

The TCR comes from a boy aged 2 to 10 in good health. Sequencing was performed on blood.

CDR3 amino acids: CASSLVRGSGGAYNEQFF. CDR3 nucleotide sequence: TGTGCCAGCAGTTTAGTCCGTGGTAGCGGGGGGGCATACAATGAGCAGTTCTTC. The chain joins TRBV12-3 or TRBV12-4 to TRBJ2-1; 11 positions match TRBD2. The trim removed 1 base at V and 4 bases at J, leaving 9 bases unmatched. The CDR3 runs 18 residues.